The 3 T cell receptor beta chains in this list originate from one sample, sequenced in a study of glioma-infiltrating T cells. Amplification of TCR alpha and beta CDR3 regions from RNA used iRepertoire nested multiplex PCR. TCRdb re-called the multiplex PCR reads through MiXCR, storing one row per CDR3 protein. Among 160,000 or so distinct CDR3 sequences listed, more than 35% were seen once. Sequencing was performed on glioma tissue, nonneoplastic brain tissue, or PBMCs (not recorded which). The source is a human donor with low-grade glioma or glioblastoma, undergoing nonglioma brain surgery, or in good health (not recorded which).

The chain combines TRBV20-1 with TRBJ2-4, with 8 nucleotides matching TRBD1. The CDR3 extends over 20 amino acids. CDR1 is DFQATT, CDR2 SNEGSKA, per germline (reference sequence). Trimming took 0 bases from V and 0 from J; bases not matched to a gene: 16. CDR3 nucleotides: TGCAGTGCTAGAGATCGCCCCCGGGACAGGACATTATTAGCCAAAAACATTCAGTACTTC. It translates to CSARDRPRDRTLLAKNIQYF.

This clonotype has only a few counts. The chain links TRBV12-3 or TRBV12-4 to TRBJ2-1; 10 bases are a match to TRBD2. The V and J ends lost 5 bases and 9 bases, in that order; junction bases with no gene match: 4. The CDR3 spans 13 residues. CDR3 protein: CASSTGLAAEQFF. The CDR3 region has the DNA TGTGCCAGCAGTACCGGACTAGCGGCTGAGCAGTTCTTC.

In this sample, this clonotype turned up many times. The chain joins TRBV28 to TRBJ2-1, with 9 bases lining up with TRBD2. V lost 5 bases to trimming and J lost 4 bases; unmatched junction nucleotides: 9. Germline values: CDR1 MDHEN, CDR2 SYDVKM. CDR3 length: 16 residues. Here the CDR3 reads CASSPSGTSRYNEQFF. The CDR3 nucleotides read TGTGCCAGCAGTCCCTCCGGGACTAGCAGGTACAATGAGCAGTTCTTC.